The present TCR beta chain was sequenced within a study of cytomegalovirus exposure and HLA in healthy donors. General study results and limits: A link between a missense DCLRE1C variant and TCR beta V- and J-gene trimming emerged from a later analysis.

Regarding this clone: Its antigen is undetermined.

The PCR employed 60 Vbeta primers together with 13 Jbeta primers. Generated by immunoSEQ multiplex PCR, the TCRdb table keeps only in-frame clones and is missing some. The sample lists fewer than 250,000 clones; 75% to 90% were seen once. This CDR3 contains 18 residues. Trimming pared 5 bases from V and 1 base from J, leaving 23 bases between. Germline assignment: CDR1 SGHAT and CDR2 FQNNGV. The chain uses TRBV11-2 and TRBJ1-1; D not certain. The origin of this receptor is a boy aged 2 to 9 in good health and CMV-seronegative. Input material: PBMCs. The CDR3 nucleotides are TGTGCCAGCAGCGTGGAGGGTTCGCGTTCAGATAGGAACACTGAAGCTTTCTTT. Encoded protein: CASSVEGSRSDRNTEAFF.